The 31 T cell receptor beta chains given below trace back to one sample, sequenced in a study of cytomegalovirus exposure and HLA in healthy donors. PCR employed 60 Vbeta and 13 Jbeta primers. Here immunoSEQ multiplex PCR was the method, and the copy in TCRdb shows in-frame clones only, minus some. Of approximately 100,000 clones in the sample, around three quarters were seen once. Material: PBMCs. Every receptor here comes from a female donor in good health and CMV-seropositive.

This chain connects TRBV15 to TRBJ2-7, with D uncertain. V lost 0 bases and J lost 6, with 12 bases in between. The CDR3 consists of 14 residues. Germline lookup yields CDR1 LNHNV and CDR2 YYDKDF (reference sequence). The DNA for the CDR3 is TGTGCCACCAGCAGAGAGCTCCAGCGAGGCGAGCAGTACTTC. Amino acids: CATSRELQRGEQYF.

This clone has a handful of counts. The chain couples TRBV6-6 to TRBJ2-5; D unclear. The CDR3 covers 12 residues. Germline loops: CDR1 MNHNY, CDR2 SVGAGI (reference sequence). Trimming shortened V by 2 bases and J by 2 bases, and 3 bases separated the two germline ends. CDR3 DNA: TGTGCCAGCAGTTACCCGCAAGAGACCCAGTACTTC. Translating gives CASSYPQETQYF.

The genes are TRBV6-1 and TRBJ2-7, with D maybe TRBD2 (7 bases). V shed 6 bases and J shed 2 bases, with 14 bases lying between them. Per the germline V gene, CDR1 is MNHNS and CDR2 is SASEGT. The CDR3 covers 14 residues. Here the CDR3 DNA reads TGTGCCAGCAGGGACGGGGGGCGGACCTACGAGCAGTACTTC. As protein: CASRDGGRTYEQYF.

This chain links TRBV9 with TRBJ2-2; a possible D gene is TRBD1 (6 bases). The CDR3 contains 14 residues. V lost 4 bases, J lost 3 bases, and 10 bases lay in between. CDR1 and CDR2 from the germline V gene are SGDLS and YYNGEE. Here the CDR3 reads CASSLGQHTGELFF. CDR3 bases: TGTGCCAGCAGCTTAGGACAGCACACCGGGGAGCTGTTTTTT.

The chain links TRBV19 to TRBJ1-2, with 7 bases fitting TRBD1. Germline CDR1 and CDR2: LNHDA and SQIVND (reference sequence). Trimming removed 8 bases from V and 6 bases from J; junction bases left unmatched: 9. The CDR3 is 13 residues long. CDR3 sequence (DNA): TGTGCCAGTTCGCTACGAACAGGGGATGGCTACACCTTC. This codes for CASSLRTGDGYTF.

The chain combines TRBV30 with TRBJ1-2, with TRBD1 matching over 11 bases. The CDR3 sequence is 15 residues long. The germline gives CDR1 GTSNPN, CDR2 SVGIG (reference sequence). Trimming took 2 bases from V and 7 from J; bases not matched to a gene: 9. The CDR3 DNA reads as TGTGCCTGGAGTACTTGGACAGGGGGCGTCGGTGGCTACACCTTC. It specifies CAWSTWTGGVGGYTF.

This chain connects TRBV1 to TRBJ2-3; TRBD2, as called in the table, went unchecked against the DNA. TRBV1 is classified as a pseudogene. The CDR3 is 19 residues long. The CDR3 region is CTSSQLERGPRVPWDTQYF. The CDR3 DNA follows: TGCACCAGCAGCCAATTGGAGCGGGGCCCTAGAGTTCCTTGGGATACGCAGTATTTT.

CDR3 region: CASTGLAGGNEQFF. CDR3 sequence (DNA): TGTGCCAGCACGGGACTAGCGGGAGGGAATGAGCAGTTCTTC. The chain recombines TRBV6-1 with TRBJ2-1, with 16 positions matching TRBD2. CDR1 and CDR2 (germline): MNHNS, SASEGT. The CDR3 totals 14 residues. Trimming took 7 bases from V and 7 from J; bases not matched to a gene: 1.

The chain couples TRBV5-1 to TRBJ2-2; D not resolved. Trimming shortened V by 4 bases and J by 6 bases, and 10 bases separated the two germline ends. Germline V gene lookup returns CDR1 SGHRS and CDR2 YFSETQ. This CDR3 comprises 13 residues. This chain's CDR3 is CASSITVSGELFF. CDR3 nucleotides: TGCGCCAGCAGCATAACAGTGTCCGGGGAGCTGTTTTTT.

The gene calls are TRBV2 and TRBJ1-1, with TRBD1 matching 8 bases. This CDR3 has 16 amino acids. The J segment lost 0 bases and the V segment lost 6 bases, leaving 9 bases of the junction unmatched. Germline V lookup: CDR1 SNHLY, CDR2 FYNNEI. CDR3 region: CASRRRTGIMNTEAFF. In DNA, the CDR3 is TGTGCCAGCAGGAGACGGACAGGGATCATGAACACTGAAGCTTTCTTT.

The chain uses TRBV6-1 and TRBJ1-2; TRBD1 matches 8 bases. CDR1 and CDR2 (germline): MNHNS, SASEGT. The CDR3 loop spans 12 amino acids. V gave up 7 bases and J gave up 4 bases; unmatched junction bases: 2. DNA of the CDR3: TGTGCCAGCACCACAGGGGGCTATGGCTACACCTTC. Amino acids: CASTTGGYGYTF.

The CDR3 coding sequence is TGTGCCAGCAGCGTACAAGCGGGAGGGGCCTACAATGAGCAGTTCTTC. Amino acids: CASSVQAGGAYNEQFF. The rearrangement joins TRBV9 to TRBJ2-1; 10 bases align to TRBD2. Germline V gene sequence: CDR1 SGDLS, CDR2 YYNGEE. The CDR3 is made up of 16 amino acids. J lost 2 bases, V lost 1 base, and 3 bases had no gene match.

The J gene is TRBJ1-2, the V gene TRBV29-1; 7 bases are shared with TRBD1. Germline loops: CDR1 SQVTM, CDR2 ANQGSEA. V dropped 5 bases and J dropped 0; count of bases not matched to a gene: 9. The CDR3 runs 15 residues. The CDR3 bases are TGCAGCGTTTACTCAGGACAGGTTCCTAACTATGGCTACACCTTC. Translating it yields CSVYSGQVPNYGYTF.

The rearrangement uses TRBV18 and TRBJ2-1; D is unclear. The CDR3 is made up of 14 amino acids. From germline, CDR1 is KGHSH and CDR2 LQKENI. V dropped 1 base and J dropped 3 bases, with 7 bases sitting between them. DNA of the CDR3: TGTGCCAGCTCACCACAACCCAGCTACAATGAGCAGTTCTTC. This gives the protein CASSPQPSYNEQFF. The full variable domain, with the rest looked up from reference TRBV18 and TRBJ2-1, is NAGVMQNPRHLVRRRGQEARLRCSPMKGHSHVYWYRQLPEEGLKFMVYLQKENIIDESGMPKERFSAEFPKEGPSILRIQQVVRGDSAAYFCASSPQPSYNEQFFGPGTRLTVL.

This clone appeared a few times. This chain connects TRBV28 to TRBJ2-1, with 10 bases that match TRBD2. The CDR3 consists of 15 residues. Germline assignment: CDR1 MDHEN and CDR2 SYDVKM. The V and J ends lost 11 bases and 3 bases, in that order; junction bases with no gene match: 10. CDR3 loop: CASLPTSGNYNEQFF. The CDR3 nucleotides read TGTGCCTCCCTCCCAACTAGCGGGAACTACAATGAGCAGTTCTTC.

This rearrangement joins TRBV9 to TRBJ2-5, with D maybe TRBD2 (6 bases). The germline V and J ends were trimmed by 0 bases and 2 bases, with 8 bases remaining between them. The CDR3 is 14 residues long. Germline-derived CDR1 and CDR2 are SGDLS and YYNGEE. CDR3 sequence reads: CASSVASGQETQYF. The CDR3 coding sequence is TGTGCCAGCAGCGTAGCAAGCGGGCAAGAGACCCAGTACTTC.

Only a few counts were recorded for this clone. This chain uses TRBV18 with TRBJ2-1; 9 bases match TRBD2. Germline-derived CDR1 and CDR2 are KGHSH and LQKENI. This CDR3 is 16 amino acids long. Trimming at V came to 0 bases and at J to 1 base, leaving 1 base not matched to a gene. CDR3 nucleotide sequence: TGTGCCAGCTCACCACCTAGCGGGGGTTCCTACAATGAGCAGTTCTTC. Translating gives CASSPPSGGSYNEQFF.

This clone was picked up a small number of times. V is TRBV28 and J is TRBJ2-1; 11 bases align to TRBD2. The CDR3 is made up of 16 amino acids. In germline, CDR1 is MDHEN, CDR2 SYDVKM. J was trimmed by 9 bases and V by 3 bases; bases with no gene match: 10. The CDR3 nucleotides are TGTGCCAGCAGTTTGCGACGGGCTAGCGGGAGGACTGAGCAGTTCTTC. It codes for CASSLRRASGRTEQFF.

The genes are TRBV28 and TRBJ2-1; D may be TRBD2 (7 bases). The V gene lost 5 bases and the J gene lost 9 bases, with 20 bases spanning the gap. The CDR3 is made up of 15 amino acids. The germline V gene encodes CDR1 MDHEN and CDR2 SYDVKM. The CDR3 region is CASSPLRGGATEQFF. CDR3 DNA: TGTGCCAGCAGTCCCTTAAGGGGGGGGGCGACTGAGCAGTTCTTC. Based on the CDR3 plus reference TRBV28 and TRBJ2-1, the full variable domain is DVKVTQSSRYLVKRTGEKVFLECVQDMDHENMFWYRQDPGLGLRLIYFSYDVKMKEKGDIPEGYSVSREKKERFSLILESASTNQTSMYLCASSPLRGGATEQFFGPGTRLTVL.

The gene calls are TRBV5-1 and TRBJ1-2, with 7 bases fitting TRBD1. CDR3 length: 17 amino acids. J gave up 0 bases and V 2 bases, and 10 bases lay outside the gene matches. Germline assignment: CDR1 SGHRS and CDR2 YFSETQ. This CDR3 reads CASSLTRIGTANYGYTF. Here the CDR3 DNA reads TGCGCCAGCAGCTTAACGAGGATCGGGACAGCTAACTATGGCTACACCTTC.

V usage is TRBV10-3 and J usage is TRBJ2-4; TRBD1 aligns across 9 bases. The CDR3 contains 14 residues. Unmatched junction bases numbered 0, after V lost 0 bases and J lost 6 bases. In germline, CDR1 is ENHRY, CDR2 SYGVKD. CDR3 sequence: CAISESGQGNIQYF. CDR3 nucleotide sequence: TGTGCCATCAGTGAGTCGGGACAGGGAAACATTCAGTACTTC.

The rearrangement joins TRBV11-1 to TRBJ1-2, with 7 bases that match TRBD1. CDR3 length: 12 residues. Looked up from germline, CDR1 is SGHAT and CDR2 is FQDESV (reference sequence). The junction had 2 bases not matched to a gene; V was cut back by 5 bases and J by 5 bases. CDR3 in DNA: TGTGCCAGCAGCCCGACAGGGTATGGCTACACCTTC. Translation: CASSPTGYGYTF.

The V and J genes are TRBV10-3 and TRBJ1-4; no clear D. CDR1 is ENHRY, CDR2 SYGVKD, per germline. V was trimmed by 3 bases and J by 6 bases, leaving 8 bases between them. CDR3 length equals 13 residues. The CDR3 is CAISDLGDEKLFF. The CDR3 DNA sequence: TGTGCCATCAGTGACCTGGGAGATGAAAAACTGTTTTTT.

V gene TRBV2 combines with J gene TRBJ1-1; possible D gene TRBD1, 5 bases. This CDR3 has 14 amino acids. Trimming left V 6 bases short and J 2 bases short, with 13 bases between. CDR1 SNHLY and CDR2 FYNNEI come from the germline V gene. CDR3 in DNA: TGTGCCAGCAGACTTAGACAGATAAACACTGAAGCTTTCTTT. Amino acid sequence: CASRLRQINTEAFF.

This clone was seen a handful of times. The rearrangement joins TRBV9 to TRBJ2-3, with 13 bases matching TRBD2. Germline-derived CDR1 and CDR2 are SGDLS and YYNGEE. V gave up 3 bases and J gave up 5 bases; unmatched junction bases: 9. This CDR3 region has 17 residues. The CDR3 bases are TGTGCCAGCAGCGCATGGACTAGCGGGAGACAAGTAGATACGCAGTATTTT. Encoded protein: CASSAWTSGRQVDTQYF.

This clone came up once. This chain joins TRBV2 and TRBJ2-3; weak D call: TRBD1 (7 bases). The CDR3 loop spans 17 amino acids. With 5 bases removed from V and 2 bases from J, the gap between germline ends came to 20 bases. CDR1 is SNHLY and CDR2 is FYNNEI in the germline V gene. DNA of the CDR3: TGTGCCAGCAGTACTAGGTCGGGACAGCGGGTCACAGATACGCAGTATTTT. This encodes CASSTRSGQRVTDTQYF. The whole variable domain, filled in from reference TRBV2 and TRBJ2-3, reads EPEVTQTPSHQVTQMGQEVILRCVPISNHLYFYWYRQILGQKVEFLVSFYNNEISEKSEIFDDQFSVERPDGSNFTLKIRSTKLEDSAMYFCASSTRSGQRVTDTQYFGPGTRLTVL.

The chain recombines TRBV5-4 with TRBJ1-2; D is perhaps TRBD1 (5 bases). Germline CDR1 SGHNT, CDR2 YYREEE (reference sequence). The V and J ends lost 4 bases and 3 bases respectively, with 10 bases between them. The CDR3 spans 13 residues. For the CDR3, the DNA is TGTGCCAGCAGCCTACCGGGGGACTATGGCTACACCTTC. Its protein product is CASSLPGDYGYTF.

The chain recombines TRBV4-2 with TRBJ1-5, with D maybe TRBD1 (5 bases). CDR3 length: 15 residues. The germline gives CDR1 LGHNA, CDR2 YNFKEQ. The V end lost 0 bases, the J end lost 8 bases, and 14 bases lay between the germline ends. CDR3 in DNA: TGTGCCAGCAGCCAAGAGAGGACAATAACGGAGCCCCAGCATTTT. Residues: CASSQERTITEPQHF.

The rearrangement joins TRBV9 to TRBJ2-5; the match to TRBD1 covers 11 bases. CDR1 SGDLS and CDR2 YYNGEE come from the germline V gene. Trimming took 0 bases from V and 2 from J; bases not matched to a gene: 6. The CDR3 length is 17 residues. CDR3 coding DNA: TGTGCCAGCAGCGTAGACCCCGGGACAGGGGGGCAAGAGACCCAGTACTTC. Translated, it gives CASSVDPGTGGQETQYF.

V is TRBV4-1 and J is TRBJ2-1, with TRBD1 identical over 7 bases. The CDR3 sequence is 20 residues long. Germline trimming cut 0 bases from V and 0 bases from J; bases unmatched to any gene: 14. The germline gives CDR1 MGHRA, CDR2 YSYEKL. The CDR3 sequence is CASSQDRVSGQALSYNEQFF. In DNA, the CDR3 is TGCGCCAGCAGCCAAGATCGGGTTTCAGGACAGGCCCTCTCCTACAATGAGCAGTTCTTC.

V is TRBV30 and J is TRBJ1-1, with D unresolved. The CDR3 has 15 amino acids. V lost 4 bases to trimming and J lost 1 base, with 16 bases between them. Germline V CDR1 and CDR2: GTSNPN, SVGIG (reference sequence). CDR3 sequence (DNA): TGTGCCTGGACCAAAGGGAGGGCCAGGAACACTGAAGCTTTCTTT. The encoded protein is CAWTKGRARNTEAFF.